Described below is a single T cell receptor (beta chain) sequence and its context. What it binds is not known. At the DNA level, this CDR3 is encoded by other sequences in the same sample as well. Assay used: immunoSEQ multiplex PCR; TCRdb lists only in-frame clones, some missing. This sample has a few hundred thousand clones, with under 90% found just once. Described treatment: some 19 received Ad26.COV2.S at low or high dose, single or two shots; five or six received placebo; per-sample allocation not given. Sampling was performed 63 days after the first vaccine or placebo injection. The sample comes from a study of Ad26.COV2.S vaccination and SARS-CoV-2 variants. Study results and limitations: Individuals receiving vaccine had higher spike-specific TCR breadth than placebo recipients did.

Germline V gene data show CDR1 as MNHNS and CDR2 as SASEGT. The ends were cut back, 0 bases at V and 4 bases at J, with 9 bases in the middle. The CDR3 has 14 residues. The chain links TRBV6-1 to TRBJ1-2; possible D gene TRBD1, 5 bases. The source is a person between 18 and 65 years old who received the Ad26.COV2.S COVID-19 vaccine or a placebo. The source material was peripheral blood, sampled in a trial of Ad26.COV2.S vaccine versus placebo. Written as DNA, the CDR3 is TGTGCCAGCAGTGAAGCTAGTAGGGGCTATGGCTACACCTTC. Protein product: CASSEASRGYGYTF.